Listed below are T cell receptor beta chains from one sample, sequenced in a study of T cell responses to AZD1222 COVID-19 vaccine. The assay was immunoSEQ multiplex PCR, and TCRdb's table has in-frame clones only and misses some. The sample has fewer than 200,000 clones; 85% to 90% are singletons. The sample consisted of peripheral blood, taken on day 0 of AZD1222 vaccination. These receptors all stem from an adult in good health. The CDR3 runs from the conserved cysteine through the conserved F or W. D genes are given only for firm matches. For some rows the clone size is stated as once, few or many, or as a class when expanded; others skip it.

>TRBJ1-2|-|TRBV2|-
TGTGCCAGCAGTCCCCTGAGGGAAGGCTACACCTTC
CASSPLREGYTF
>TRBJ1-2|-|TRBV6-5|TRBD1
TGTGCCAGCAGTTACACCGCAGAGCTCGACAGGGATGGCTACACCTTC
CASSYTAELDRDGYTF
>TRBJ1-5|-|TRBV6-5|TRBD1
TGTGCCAGCCGCACGGGGCAGGGGGATCAGCCCCAGCATTTT
CASRTGQGDQPQHF
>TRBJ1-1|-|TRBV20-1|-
TGCAGTGCTTCTCTTGGGGAAGCTTTCTTT
CSASLGEAFF
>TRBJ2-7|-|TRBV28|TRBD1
TGTGCCAGCGGGGGACAGGGGGTGGTTAACGAGCAGTACTTC
CASGGQGVVNEQYF
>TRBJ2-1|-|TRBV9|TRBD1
TGTGCCAGCGAGATGGGACAGGGCTCCTACAATGAGCAGTTCTTC
CASEMGQGSYNEQFF
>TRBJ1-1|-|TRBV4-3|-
TGCGCCAGCAGCCAAGTTTTCCAGGTGAACACTGAAGCTTTCTTT
CASSQVFQVNTEAFF
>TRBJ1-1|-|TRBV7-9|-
TGTGCCAGCAGCTTAGCTGGCAGGGTCGGCACTGAAGCTTTCTTT
CASSLAGRVGTEAFF
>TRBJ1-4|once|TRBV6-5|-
TGTGCCAGCAGTCGAGATCCTGGGACTGCCGAAAAACTGTTTTTT
CASSRDPGTAEKLFF
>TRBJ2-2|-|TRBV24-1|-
TGTGCCACCAGTGATTTTGGGGGGAACACCGGGGAGCTGTTTTTT
CATSDFGGNTGELFF
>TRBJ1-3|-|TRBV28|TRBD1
TGTGCCAGCAGTTCGACAGGGACTGGAAACACCATATATTTT
CASSSTGTGNTIYF
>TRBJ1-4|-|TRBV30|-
TGTGCCTGGAGTGGCCTGATAAATGAAAAACTGTTTTTT
CAWSGLINEKLFF